Reported below is one TCR beta chain. V dropped 6 bases and J dropped 1; count of bases not matched to a gene: 6. Germline V CDR1 and CDR2: MNHEY, SMNVEV (reference sequence). The CDR3 extends over 14 amino acids. This sample stems from a study of PD-L1 blockade in urothelial cancer. On the study more broadly: Anywhere from 0 to 3 prior chemotherapy regimens had been received by patients. It was at 3 weeks (second dose) and 6 weeks after treatment start that blood was analyzed.

Clones were sequenced by immunoSEQ multiplex PCR, and TCRdb holds only the in-frame ones, with some missing. This sample has approximately 79,000 clones, with around four fifths found just once. Time point reported: pretreatment peripheral blood. Each patient supplied 1 to 8 pretreatment and on-treatment samples. The origin of this receptor is a man in his forties with urothelial cancer. The source was PBMCs, collected around atezolizumab (anti-PD-L1) treatment. The J gene is TRBJ2-7, the V gene TRBV27; 7 bases line up with TRBD1. The CDR3 coding sequence is TGTGCCAGCAGGGTCCGACAGGGATCCTACGAGCAGTACTTC. As protein: CASRVRQGSYEQYF.